The clone carrying this T cell receptor beta chain was seen many times. The data were obtained in a study of T cells in Graves' hyperthyroidism and ophthalmopathy. This CDR3 is built from 14 residues. Germline CDR1 DFQATT, CDR2 SNEGSKA (reference sequence). The ends were cut back, 5 bases at V and 0 bases at J, with 11 bases in the middle. Amplification of TCR beta CDR3 regions used RNA as the template. TCR CDR3 underwent first-round RT-PCR with the HTBI primer set. In TCRdb, the multiplex PCR reads were re-called with MiXCR into one record per CDR3 protein. The table has approximately 98,000 distinct CDR3 sequences, approximately 40% seen once; the top ten hold approximately 10%. Across 18 months, stable Graves' hyperthyroidism was marked by no progression to ophthalmopathy. Participants, patients aged 18 to 65, had newly diagnosed hyperthyroidism with a duration under 2 months.

The source of this sequence is a woman aged 30 to 39 with Graves' hyperthyroidism. Sequencing was done on a sample of peripheral blood or thyroid tissue (not recorded which). The chain joins TRBV20-1 to TRBJ1-5; D call uncertain. The CDR3 protein is CSAPRDGSNQPQHF. Here the CDR3 DNA reads TGCAGTGCTCCTCGCGACGGTAGCAATCAGCCCCAGCATTTT.